This T cell receptor (beta chain) is drawn from a study of preoperative IRX-2 immunotherapy in early breast cancer. Described treatment: preoperative locoregional IRX-2 cytokine immunotherapy. Patients received preoperative, locoregional IRX-2 cytokine immunotherapy in a phase Ib study. This CDR3 is built from 14 residues. V shed 7 bases and J shed 15 bases, with 22 bases lying between them. Germline values: CDR1 MNHGY, CDR2 SAAAGT. The protocol was immunoSEQ multiplex PCR, while the TCRdb copy is restricted to in-frame clones and leaves out a portion. The sample records about 38,000 clones, roughly 82% being singletons.

The sample consisted of lymph node tissue, taken after IRX-2 immunotherapy. The chain carries TRBV6-8 and TRBJ1-6; D unresolved. This receptor was identified in a human donor with breast cancer. CDR3 sequence reads: CASTETRRRQVLHF. The CDR3 DNA reads TGTGCCAGCACCGAAACCCGGCGGCGTCAGGTCCTCCACTTT.